The clone carrying this T cell receptor (beta chain) was detected ten times or more. The target antigen is unknown. Read coverage stops 3 residues before the CDR3 terminus; the germline J gene supplies the remainder. Most patients and controls had Caucasian heritage. This entry belongs to a study of T cell clonality in common variable immunodeficiency. Study-wide results and caveats: Compared with healthy controls, CVID subjects showed increased TCRbeta clonality, mostly in about a third. Fewer TCRbeta clones were shared among CVID subjects than controls.

From germline, CDR1 is SGHTA and CDR2 FQGNSA. The J segment lost 4 bases and the V segment lost 5 bases, leaving 4 bases of the junction unmatched. This CDR3 region has 14 residues. Clones were sequenced by immunoSEQ multiplex PCR, and TCRdb holds only the in-frame ones, with some missing. The sample yields 30,000 or so clones, without any singletons. The chain links TRBV7-2 to TRBJ2-5; TRBD2 aligns across 10 bases. The sequence was collected from a person between 18 and 75 years old in good health. The sequencing sample was made of peripheral blood mononuclear cells. The CDR3 region is CASSTAGGRETQYF. CDR3 DNA (partial): TGTGCCAGCAGCACAGCGGGGGGGCGAGAGACC.